This T cell receptor beta chain was captured in a study of HIV-infected patients and healthy controls. Study-wide points: Significant mean usage differences between HIV-infected patients and controls involved eight alpha and eight beta V genes. The study did not determine the donors' HLA types.

CDR3 length equals 15 residues. The germline gives CDR1 SGHAT, CDR2 FQNNGV. Trimming took 5 bases from V and 2 from J; bases not matched to a gene: 8. In its sample, this clonotype was seen many times. Its antigen is as yet unknown. About 480 ng RNA was reverse transcribed with alpha and beta constant-region primers. Each of the alpha and beta chains got its own library through chain-specific third strand synthesis with indices. Two random hexamers, added before amplification and joined, formed each molecule's 12-nucleotide barcode. TCRdb reprocessed the 5' RACE reads via MiXCR and lists one record per CDR3 protein. The sample holds more than 9,500 distinct CDR3 sequences; 9.3% are singletons and the top ten take 20% to 30%. Whole blood was used without fractionation, so all unsorted peripheral T cells were included. Donors were HIV-infected adults who had not yet started antiretroviral therapy but were about to begin.

The sequences come from blood, collected before antiretroviral therapy. The sequence was obtained from an adult with HIV infection. The donor label of this sample is uncertain. The genes are TRBV11-2 and TRBJ1-1, with TRBD1 matching 7 bases. The CDR3 here is CASSPRQGGNTEAFF. The CDR3 DNA reads as TGTGCCAGCAGCCCTCGACAGGGAGGAAACACTGAAGCTTTCTTT. The full variable domain, its missing parts supplied by reference TRBV11-2 and TRBJ1-1, is EAGVAQSPRYKIIEKRQSVAFWCNPISGHATLYWYQQILGQGPKLLIQFQNNGVVDDSQLPKDRFSAERLKGVDSTLKIQPAKLEDSAVYLCASSPRQGGNTEAFFGQGTRLTVV.